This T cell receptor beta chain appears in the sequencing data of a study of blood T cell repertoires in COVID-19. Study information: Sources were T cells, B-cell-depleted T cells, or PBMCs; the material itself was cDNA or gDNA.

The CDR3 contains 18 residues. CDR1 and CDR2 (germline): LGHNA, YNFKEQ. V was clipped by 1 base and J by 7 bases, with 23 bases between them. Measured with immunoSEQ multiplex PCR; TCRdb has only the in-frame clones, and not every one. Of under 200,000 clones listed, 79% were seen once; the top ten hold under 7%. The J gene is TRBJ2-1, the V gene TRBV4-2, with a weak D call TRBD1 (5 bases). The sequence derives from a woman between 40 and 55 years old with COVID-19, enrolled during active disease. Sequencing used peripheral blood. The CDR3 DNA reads TGTGCCAGCAGCCAAGGGGTCACCCCCAGTATGGGGCAGAATGAGCAGTTCTTC. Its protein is CASSQGVTPSMGQNEQFF.